The 12 T cell receptor beta chains reported below all come from one sample, sequenced in a study of blood T cell repertoires in COVID-19. Clones were read by immunoSEQ multiplex PCR, and TCRdb kept only the in-frame ones, dropping some. The data contain 230,000 or so clones, roughly 89% of them singletons. The sequenced material came from peripheral blood. The source of these receptors is a woman aged 40 to 49 who had recovered from COVID-19.

The chain couples TRBV15 to TRBJ1-2; 7 bases fit TRBD1. Trimming took 8 bases from V and 4 from J; bases not matched to a gene: 16. From germline, CDR1 is LNHNV and CDR2 YYDKDF (reference sequence). The CDR3 covers 16 residues. CDR3 nucleotide sequence: TGTGCCACCGGACCGGGACAGTCATTCCGAGGCTATGGCTACACCTTC. Amino acid sequence: CATGPGQSFRGYGYTF.

V is TRBV11-3 and J is TRBJ2-3; the match to TRBD1 covers 8 bases. Trimming at V came to 5 bases and at J to 5 bases, leaving 12 bases not matched to a gene. The CDR3 extends over 16 amino acids. In germline, CDR1 is SGHNT, CDR2 YENEEA. CDR3 sequence reads: CASSLPRTGQIDTQYF. DNA for the CDR3: TGTGCCAGCAGCCTACCCCGGACAGGGCAAATAGATACGCAGTATTTT.

This rearrangement joins TRBV6-1 to TRBJ1-4; perhaps TRBD1 as D (6 bases). The germline CDR1 and CDR2 sequences are MNHNS and SASEGT. This CDR3 has 14 residues. Trimming took off 2 bases at V and 6 bases at J, with 10 bases between the two ends. The CDR3 is CASSEFRGYEKLFF. CDR3 in DNA: TGTGCCAGCAGTGAATTCAGGGGATATGAAAAACTGTTTTTT.

The chain carries TRBV2 and TRBJ2-6; 7 nucleotides line up with TRBD1. CDR1 and CDR2 from the germline V gene are SNHLY and FYNNEI. This CDR3 contains 15 residues. V lost 6 bases, J lost 4 bases, and 6 bases stayed unmatched. DNA of the CDR3: TGTGCCAGCAGCACGACAGGGAGCGGGGCCAACGTCCTGACTTTC. Its translation is CASSTTGSGANVLTF.

This chain connects TRBV6-5 to TRBJ1-5, with D unresolved. Per germline, CDR1 MNHEY and CDR2 SVGAGI. The CDR3 totals 14 residues. The ends were cut back, 3 bases at V and 2 bases at J, with 8 bases in the middle. The CDR3 loop reads CASSYSSGNQPQHF. The CDR3, as DNA: TGTGCCAGCAGTTATAGTTCCGGCAATCAGCCCCAGCATTTT.

The chain employs TRBV27 and TRBJ1-6; no clear D gene. The germline CDR1 and CDR2 sequences are MNHEY and SMNVEV (reference sequence). Trimming took off 1 base at V and 13 bases at J, with 11 bases between the two ends. CDR3 length: 13 residues. The CDR3 DNA sequence: TGTGCCAGCAGTTTATATGCCGGGAGGCCCCTCCACTTT. Its translation: CASSLYAGRPLHF.

The rearrangement links TRBV6-2 or TRBV6-3 to TRBJ1-2, with 8 bases lining up with TRBD1. Germline V gene sequence: CDR1 MNHEY, CDR2 SVGEGT. The trim removed 0 bases at V and 6 bases at J, leaving 6 bases unmatched. The CDR3 runs to 15 residues. As DNA, the CDR3 is TGTGCCAGCAGTTACTCGACAGGGGCTTTGGATGGCTACACCTTC. As protein: CASSYSTGALDGYTF.

This chain uses TRBV9 with TRBJ1-2; 10 bases agree with TRBD1. Germline V gene data show CDR1 as SGDLS and CDR2 as YYNGEE. V lost 0 bases to trimming and J lost 6 bases; unmatched junction nucleotides: 2. This CDR3 has 14 residues. DNA of the CDR3: TGTGCCAGCAGCGTAGACGGGACAGGGGATGGCTACACCTTC. Translation gives CASSVDGTGDGYTF.

This clone was counted only a few times. The rearrangement uses TRBV30 and TRBJ1-6; a weak D match, TRBD1 (5 bases). The germline V and J ends were trimmed by 0 bases and 10 bases, with 25 bases remaining between them. CDR1 and CDR2 (germline): GTSNPN, SVGIG (reference sequence). This CDR3 comprises 18 residues. The CDR3 DNA reads TGTGCCTGGAGTGTACAACGTCAGGGTTGGGGTGGTTGGTCACCCCTCCACTTT. Translated: CAWSVQRQGWGGWSPLHF.

V is TRBV12-3 or TRBV12-4 and J is TRBJ2-7; no clear D gene. V was shortened by 5 bases and J by 2 bases, with 10 bases between the two germline ends. This CDR3 is built from 13 residues. The CDR3 spells CASSPRGPYEQYV. The CDR3 DNA reads TGTGCCAGCAGTCCTCGAGGCCCCTACGAGCAGTACGTC.

V gene TRBV5-1 combines with J gene TRBJ2-3; the D gene is possibly TRBD1 (6 bases). CDR3 length: 15 amino acids. CDR1 SGHRS and CDR2 YFSETQ come from the germline V gene. V lost 0 bases and J 1 base, leaving 9 bases between the germline ends. Here the CDR3 reads CASSLVRTGTDTQYF. CDR3 bases: TGCGCCAGCAGCTTGGTCCGGACAGGCACAGATACGCAGTATTTT.

V and J are TRBV7-9 and TRBJ1-1; D not resolved. The CDR3 loop spans 13 amino acids. The germline V and J ends were trimmed by 5 bases and 0 bases, with 7 bases remaining between them. The germline V gene has CDR1 SEHNR and CDR2 FQNEAQ (reference sequence). This chain's CDR3 is CASSPVVNTEAFF. The DNA for the CDR3 is TGTGCCAGCAGCCCTGTAGTGAACACTGAAGCTTTCTTT.